The rows below give T cell receptor beta chains drawn from one sample of a study of cytomegalovirus exposure and HLA in healthy donors. The assay was immunoSEQ multiplex PCR, and TCRdb's table has in-frame clones only and misses some. The table shows 150,000 to 200,000 clones, with roughly 70% occurring only once. Sequencing was performed on PBMCs. The receptors here all came from a woman under 40 in good health and CMV-seronegative. Each CDR3 is given with its conserved first and last residue. The D gene is left open where the match is weak. Clone size, where shown, is once, few, many, or a class for clones that have expanded.

d_gene	v_gene	j_gene	abundance	CDR3aa	CDR3nt
TRBD2	TRBV11-2	TRBJ2-1	.	CASSSGGRDYNEQFF	TGTGCCAGCAGCTCGGGTGGGAGGGACTACAATGAGCAGTTCTTC
TRBD1	TRBV19	TRBJ2-7	.	CASSPTGGFYEQYF	TGTGCCAGTAGTCCGACAGGGGGTTTCTACGAGCAGTACTTC
TRBD2	TRBV7-2	TRBJ2-2	.	CASSLKLAGNTGELFF	TGTGCCAGCAGCTTAAAGCTAGCGGGGAACACCGGGGAGCTGTTTTTT
.	TRBV27	TRBJ1-5	.	CASSLSRYSNQPQHF	TGTGCCAGCAGTTTAAGCAGGTATAGCAATCAGCCCCAGCATTTT
TRBD1	TRBV5-3	TRBJ1-5	once	CARSSALDRGRQPQHF	TGTGCCAGATCGTCGGCCCTGGACAGGGGGCGTCAGCCCCAGCATTTT
TRBD2	TRBV4-1	TRBJ2-1	few	CASSPSPTSGNHEQFF	TGCGCCAGCAGCCCATCGCCGACTAGCGGGAACCATGAGCAGTTCTTC
TRBD2	TRBV9	TRBJ2-3	once	CASSLGGGSTDTQYF	TGTGCCAGCAGCCTTGGGGGGGGGAGCACAGATACGCAGTATTTT
TRBD1	TRBV6-1	TRBJ2-3	few	CASSLQGALSDTQYF	TGTGCCAGCAGTTTACAGGGGGCCTTGTCGGATACGCAGTATTTT
.	TRBV6-1	TRBJ1-2	.	CASSETRYNGYTF	TGTGCCAGCAGTGAAACCAGGTACAATGGCTACACCTTC
.	TRBV19	TRBJ1-3	.	CASIGWFSGNTIYF	TGTGCCAGTATCGGTTGGTTCTCTGGAAACACCATATATTTT
.	TRBV6-5	TRBJ1-1	.	CASAYRENTEAFF	TGTGCCAGCGCGTACAGGGAAAACACTGAAGCTTTCTTT
TRBD1	TRBV15	TRBJ2-5	.	CATSREGTGGAETQYF	TGTGCCACCAGCAGAGAGGGGACAGGGGGCGCAGAGACCCAGTACTTC
.	TRBV6-5	TRBJ2-7	once	CASSYSGGVTYEQYF	TGTGCCAGCAGTTACTCCGGAGGGGTTACCTACGAGCAGTACTTC
TRBD1	TRBV6-1	TRBJ1-3	.	CASRLTGSGNTIYF	TGTGCCAGCCGATTGACAGGGTCCGGAAACACCATATATTTT
.	TRBV7-6	TRBJ2-7	.	CASSVDILYEQYF	TGTGCCAGCAGCGTGGACATTCTCTACGAGCAGTACTTC
TRBD2	TRBV5-1	TRBJ2-2	.	CASSSTSGRGAGELFF	TGCGCCAGCAGCTCTACTAGCGGGAGGGGAGCCGGGGAGCTGTTTTTT
.	TRBV11-2	TRBJ1-6	.	CASRKVQGGSNSPLHF	TGTGCCAGCAGAAAAGTACAGGGTGGAAGTAATTCACCCCTCCACTTT
TRBD2	TRBV9	TRBJ2-7	.	CASSPRLAAYEQYF	TGTGCCAGCAGCCCCCGACTAGCGGCCTACGAGCAGTACTTC
TRBD1	TRBV6-6	TRBJ2-1	.	CASSTPDRYYNEQFF	TGTGCCAGCAGTACGCCGGACAGGTACTACAATGAGCAGTTCTTC
TRBD1	TRBV19	TRBJ1-1	.	CASSFGQALNTEAFF	TGTGCCAGTAGTTTCGGACAGGCCTTAAACACTGAAGCTTTCTTT
.	TRBV27	TRBJ2-1	.	CASSLDPRGSARGGSSYNEQFF	TGTGCCAGCAGTTTGGACCCTAGGGGCAGCGCCAGAGGCGGTAGCTCCTACAATGAGCAGTTCTTC
TRBD2	TRBV6-1	TRBJ2-5	few	CASSRTSGDLETQYF	TGTGCCAGCAGCCGGACTAGCGGGGATCTAGAGACCCAGTACTTC
TRBD2	TRBV2	TRBJ2-5	.	CASSRPSGEETQYF	TGTGCCAGCAGTCGTCCTAGCGGGGAAGAGACCCAGTACTTC
TRBD2	TRBV7-9	TRBJ2-1	.	CASSLSSGRGVEQFF	TGTGCCAGCAGCTTGAGTAGCGGGAGAGGGGTTGAGCAGTTCTTC
TRBD1	TRBV6-1	TRBJ1-2	few	CASSDTSGGSNGYTF	TGTGCCAGCAGTGATACGTCAGGGGGGTCCAACGGCTACACCTTC
.	TRBV10-2	TRBJ2-1	.	CASSESGGDKSSYNEQFF	TGCGCCAGCAGTGAGTCGGGTGGGGACAAGAGCTCCTACAATGAGCAGTTCTTC
TRBD2	TRBV2	TRBJ2-5	.	CASKTSGGPYQETQYF	TGTGCCAGCAAAACTAGCGGGGGGCCTTACCAAGAGACCCAGTACTTC
.	TRBV9	TRBJ2-5	.	CASSAKPTGDRETQYF	TGTGCCAGCAGCGCCAAACCCACGGGGGATCGGGAGACCCAGTACTTC
.	TRBV27	TRBJ1-1	.	CASTEGPLSGRAFF	TGTGCCAGCACCGAAGGACCGCTTTCGGGGAGAGCTTTCTTT
TRBD1	TRBV4-1	TRBJ1-2	once	CASSQETDRGIRGYTF	TGCGCCAGCAGCCAAGAGACCGACAGGGGGATACGGGGCTACACCTTC
.	TRBV9	TRBJ1-4	once	CASSVGRAFRSNEKLFF	TGTGCCAGCAGCGTAGGCAGGGCCTTTCGTTCTAATGAAAAACTGTTTTTT
.	TRBV6-1	TRBJ2-7	few	CASSENHRLNSYEQYF	TGTGCCAGCAGTGAAAATCACAGATTAAACTCCTACGAGCAGTACTTC
TRBD1	TRBV19	TRBJ2-7	.	CASSPTGTAFYEQYF	TGTGCCAGTAGTCCAACCGGGACAGCCTTCTACGAGCAGTACTTC
TRBD1	TRBV9	TRBJ2-2	.	CASSPRTGVDTGELFF	TGTGCCAGCAGCCCGCGGACAGGGGTGGACACCGGGGAGCTGTTTTTT
TRBD2	TRBV7-7	TRBJ2-1	.	CASSKERGDYNEQFF	TGTGCCAGCAGCAAGGAGCGGGGGGACTACAATGAGCAGTTCTTC
.	TRBV4-1	TRBJ1-1	.	CASSQEAQVNTEAFF	TGCGCCAGCAGCCAAGAGGCCCAGGTGAACACTGAAGCTTTCTTT
TRBD1	TRBV19	TRBJ1-5	few	CASITGGGTGNQPQHF	TGTGCCAGTATCACCGGTGGGGGGACAGGTAATCAGCCCCAGCATTTT
TRBD2	TRBV19	TRBJ2-1	few	CASSLTAGVYNEQFF	TGTGCCAGTAGTTTAACTGCGGGAGTGTACAATGAGCAGTTCTTC
TRBD2	TRBV2	TRBJ2-5	.	CAAGTTGETQYF	TGTGCCGCCGGGACTACTGGCGAGACTCAGTACTTC
TRBD1	TRBV27	TRBJ1-2	.	CASSSRGPGYGYTF	TGTGCCAGCAGTTCGAGGGGGCCGGGATATGGCTACACCTTC
TRBD1	TRBV29-1	TRBJ2-7	.	CSVSRTGVINEQYF	TGCAGCGTCTCAAGGACAGGGGTGATTAACGAGCAGTACTTC
.	TRBV30	TRBJ1-3	.	CAWSVLGYTGNTIYF	TGTGCCTGGAGTGTACTAGGGTATACTGGAAACACCATATATTTT
.	TRBV7-2	TRBJ2-7	few	CASSLMTTPTYEQYF	TGTGCCAGCAGCTTAATGACTACACCCACCTACGAGCAGTACTTC
TRBD2	TRBV5-1	TRBJ2-3	.	CASSLVGGEGTDTQYF	TGCGCCAGCAGCTTGGTAGGAGGGGAGGGGACAGATACGCAGTATTTT
.	TRBV30	TRBJ1-2	.	CAWSLGVHGYTF	TGTGCCTGGAGTCTGGGAGTCCATGGCTACACCTTC
TRBD2	TRBV6-5	TRBJ2-3	few	CASSYGAGDTDTQYF	TGTGCCAGCAGTTACGGGGCGGGGGACACAGATACGCAGTATTTT
TRBD2	TRBV19	TRBJ2-5	.	CASRLGTSAQETQYF	TGTGCCAGTAGGCTCGGGACTAGCGCACAAGAGACCCAGTACTTC
.	TRBV19	TRBJ1-5	few	CASSNAAGTQYQPQHF	TGTGCCAGTAGTAATGCAGCCGGGACACAGTATCAGCCCCAGCATTTT